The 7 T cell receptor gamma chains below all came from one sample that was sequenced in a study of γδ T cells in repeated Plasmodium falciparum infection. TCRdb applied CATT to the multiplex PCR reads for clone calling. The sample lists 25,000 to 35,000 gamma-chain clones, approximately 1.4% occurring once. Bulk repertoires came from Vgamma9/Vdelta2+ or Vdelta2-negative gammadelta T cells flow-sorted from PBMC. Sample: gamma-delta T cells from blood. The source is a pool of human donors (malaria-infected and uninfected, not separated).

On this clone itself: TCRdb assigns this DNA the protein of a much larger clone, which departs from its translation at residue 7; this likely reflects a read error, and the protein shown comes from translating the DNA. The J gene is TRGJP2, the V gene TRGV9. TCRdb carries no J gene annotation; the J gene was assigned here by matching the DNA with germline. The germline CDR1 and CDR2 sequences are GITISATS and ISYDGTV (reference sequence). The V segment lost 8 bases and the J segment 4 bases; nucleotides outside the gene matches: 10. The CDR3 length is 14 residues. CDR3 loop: CALYPGNSDWIKTF. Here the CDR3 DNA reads TGTGCCTTGTATCCCGGTAATAGTGATTGGATCAAGACGTTT.

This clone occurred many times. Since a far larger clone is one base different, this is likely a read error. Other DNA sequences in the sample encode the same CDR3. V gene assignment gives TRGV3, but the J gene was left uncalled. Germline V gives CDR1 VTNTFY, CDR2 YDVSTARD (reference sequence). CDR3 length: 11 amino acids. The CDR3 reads CATWDRPGKLF. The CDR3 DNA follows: TGTGCCACCTGGGACAGGCCTGGGAAGCTCTTT.

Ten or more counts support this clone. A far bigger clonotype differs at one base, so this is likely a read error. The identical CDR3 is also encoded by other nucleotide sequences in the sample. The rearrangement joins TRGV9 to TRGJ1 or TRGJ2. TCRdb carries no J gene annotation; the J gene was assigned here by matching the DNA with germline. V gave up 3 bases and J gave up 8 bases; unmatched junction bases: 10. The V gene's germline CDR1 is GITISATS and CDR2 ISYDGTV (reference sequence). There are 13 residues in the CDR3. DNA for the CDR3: TGTGCCTTGTGGGAGCCACCTACAAATAAGAAACTCTTT. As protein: CALWEPPTNKKLF.

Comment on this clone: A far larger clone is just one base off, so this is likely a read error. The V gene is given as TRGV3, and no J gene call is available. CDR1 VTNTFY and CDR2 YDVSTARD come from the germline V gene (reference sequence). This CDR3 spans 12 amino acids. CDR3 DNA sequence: TGTGCCACCTGGGTCCGACCCCGAAAGAAACTCTTC. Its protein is CATWVRPRKKLF.

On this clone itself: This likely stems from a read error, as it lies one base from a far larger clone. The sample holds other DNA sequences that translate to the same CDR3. The CDR3 DNA reads as TGTGCCTTGTGGGAGGGCAAGAATTATTATAAGAAGCTCTTT. Residues: CALWEGKNYYKKLF. The V gene was identified as TRGV9, while no J gene was called. CDR3 size: 14 residues. The germline V gene has CDR1 GITISATS and CDR2 ISYDGTV (reference sequence).

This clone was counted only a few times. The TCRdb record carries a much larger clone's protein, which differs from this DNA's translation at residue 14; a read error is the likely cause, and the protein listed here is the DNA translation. Here the CDR3 DNA reads TGTGCCTTGTGGGAGGCCCCAGTGGAGTTGGGCAAAAAAGTCAAGGTATTT. It codes for CALWEAPVELGKKVKVF. This chain uses TRGV9 with TRGJP. TCRdb does not report a J gene; here it was assigned by matching the DNA to germline references. This CDR3 spans 17 amino acids. Looked up from germline, CDR1 is GITISATS and CDR2 is ISYDGTV (reference sequence).

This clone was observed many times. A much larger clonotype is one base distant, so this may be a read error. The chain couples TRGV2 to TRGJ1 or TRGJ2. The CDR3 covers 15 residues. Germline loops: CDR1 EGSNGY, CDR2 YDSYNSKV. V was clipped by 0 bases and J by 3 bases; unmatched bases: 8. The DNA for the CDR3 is TGTGCCACCTGGGACGGGCAGTTCGGTTATTATAAGAAACTCTTT. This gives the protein CATWDGQFGYYKKLF.